The rows below give T cell receptor beta chains drawn from one sample of a study of cytomegalovirus exposure and HLA in healthy donors. Libraries were prepared by immunoSEQ multiplex PCR; TCRdb keeps only in-frame clonotypes and omits some of them. The sample yields under 200,000 clones, about 13% seen once. Material for sequencing was PBMCs. The receptor source for this set is a man aged 50-60 years in good health and CMV-seropositive. The CDR3 runs from the conserved cysteine through the conserved F or W. D genes are given only for firm matches. Some rows mark clone size as missing; the rest say once, few, many or name a class of expanded clone.

j_call v_call d_call clone_size cdr3_aa cdr3_nt
TRBJ1-4 TRBV28 - - CASSPRGEKLFF TGTGCCAGCAGTCCGCGGGGGGAAAAACTGTTTTTT
TRBJ2-1 TRBV29-1 TRBD2 - CSVAGRTSGGNEQFF TGCAGCGTTGCCGGTAGGACTAGCGGGGGGAATGAGCAGTTCTTC
TRBJ1-2 TRBV7-8 TRBD1 few CASSFSGQVYGYTF TGTGCCAGCAGCTTCTCGGGACAGGTCTATGGCTACACCTTC
TRBJ2-3 TRBV27 TRBD1 few CASSPQTGGRLNPASTDTQYF TGTGCCAGCAGCCCCCAGACAGGGGGGCGCCTAAACCCAGCCAGCACAGATACGCAGTATTTT
TRBJ2-3 TRBV5-4 TRBD2 few CASSLTRTSGGRDTQYF TGTGCCAGCAGCCTCACTCGGACTAGCGGGGGGAGAGATACGCAGTATTTT
TRBJ1-6 TRBV7-2 TRBD1 - CASSLTEGANSPLHF TGTGCCAGCAGCTTAACAGAGGGGGCCAATTCACCCCTCCACTTT
TRBJ1-2 TRBV6-5 TRBD1 - CASSTQGGVDGYTF TGTGCCAGCAGTACCCAGGGGGGTGTCGATGGCTACACCTTC
TRBJ2-5 TRBV5-4 TRBD2 few CASSLGGGGIQETQYF TGTGCCAGCAGCTTAGGCGGCGGGGGGATCCAAGAGACCCAGTACTTC
TRBJ2-3 TRBV7-3 - - CASSRDFTDTQYF TGTGCCAGCAGCAGGGACTTCACAGATACGCAGTATTTT
TRBJ1-2 TRBV11-3 - - CASSLASGGYTF TGTGCCAGCAGCTTGGCTTCGGGAGGCTACACCTTC
TRBJ1-1 TRBV19 - - CASSITNRQLNTEAFF TGTGCCAGTAGTATAACTAACAGGCAACTGAACACTGAAGCTTTCTTT
TRBJ1-5 TRBV4-2 - - CASSQIGALGVNQPQHF TGTGCCAGCAGCCAGATCGGTGCTTTGGGAGTGAATCAGCCCCAGCATTTT
TRBJ2-2 TRBV5-4 TRBD2 - CASSSSESGGAGGELFF TGTGCCAGCAGCTCCTCGGAGTCGGGGGGGGCCGGCGGGGAGCTGTTTTTT
TRBJ2-5 TRBV13 TRBD2 - CASSLARPSTSGGWTETQYF TGTGCCAGCAGCTTGGCCCGACCGTCGACTAGCGGAGGATGGACGGAGACCCAGTACTTC